This T cell receptor (beta chain) is drawn from a study of CD8+CD57+ T cells in acquired aplastic anemia. Researchers used genomic DNA as the template to profile TCR beta VDJ and CDR3. TCRdb fed the reads into MiXCR, producing one record per CDR3 protein. The data contain 120,000 or so distinct CDR3 sequences, about half of them singletons. The germline gives CDR1 SGHTA, CDR2 FQGTGA. This CDR3 is built from 13 residues. This clonotype was recorded at least ten times. A read error may produce the germline difference seen at one junction end. What was sequenced was sorted CD4+, CD8+, or CD8+CD57+ T cells (not recorded which) from PBMCs. The chain couples TRBV7-3 to TRBJ2-3; 11 positions match TRBD2. The clonotype was recovered from a human donor in good health, serving as a control. CDR3 sequence (DNA): TGTGCCAGCAGGACTAGCGGGACAGATATGCAGTATTTT. This sequence encodes CASRTSGTDMQYF.